The clone carrying this T cell receptor (beta chain) has a count of ten or more. The source of the sample is a study of spatial heterogeneity in lung cancer. Study overall: In raw reads, more than 9.5 appearances on average were recorded for each unique TCR and UMI combination.

A unique molecular identifier was carried by every single TCR cDNA molecule. TCRdb reanalysed the 5' RACE reads using MiXCR and keeps one entry per CDR3 protein. The sample has about 48,000 distinct CDR3 sequences, approximately 5.3% seen once. As for time point: sample taken at primary tumor resection. The sequenced material consisted of unsorted whole RNA from tumor, nontumor lung or frozen PBMC. CDR3 size: 16 residues. Trimming took 1 base from V and 4 from J, leaving 19 bases between them. CDR1 and CDR2 (germline): GTSNPN, SVGIG (reference sequence). The source was PBMCs, collected at surgery. The sequence was collected from a male donor with early-stage non-small cell lung cancer. The V gene is TRBV30, the J gene TRBJ2-5, with a possible D match to TRBD1 (6 bases). The CDR3 nucleotides read TGTGCCTGGAGTGCTCTCGGGGCAGGGGTTTTAGAGACCCAGTACTTC. This gives the protein CAWSALGAGVLETQYF.